The source of this TCR beta chain is a study of cytomegalovirus exposure and HLA in healthy donors. Study-wide results and caveats: In a later analysis, TCR association rates varied by HLA locus: DRB1 most, HLA-C fewest. The likely origin of a cluster of highly shared sequence variants was a sequencing artifact.

As to this clone: The antigen remains unidentified.

Both 60 Vbeta primers and 13 Jbeta primers went into the PCR. Libraries were prepared by immunoSEQ multiplex PCR; TCRdb keeps only in-frame clonotypes and omits some of them. This table has approximately 130,000 clones, more than 60% appearing once. Whereas donors were nominally healthy upon sampling, unrecorded immune exposures were probable. Germline lookup yields CDR1 GTSNPN and CDR2 SVGIG (reference sequence). The CDR3 has 13 residues. Trimming removed 0 bases from V and 4 bases from J; junction bases left unmatched: 2. Sequencing used PBMCs. The rearrangement links TRBV30 to TRBJ1-2; 7 positions match TRBD1. The sequence was obtained from a woman in her forties in good health and CMV-seronegative. CDR3 residues: CAWSVRTGYGYTF. The DNA of the CDR3 is TGTGCCTGGAGTGTAAGGACAGGCTATGGCTACACCTTC. Based on the CDR3 plus reference TRBV30 and TRBJ1-2, the full variable domain is SQTIHQWPATLVQPVGSPLSLECTVEGTSNPNLYWYRQAAGRGLQLLFYSVGIGQISSEVPQNLSASRPQDRQFILSSKKLLLSDSGFYLCAWSVRTGYGYTFGSGTRLTVV.